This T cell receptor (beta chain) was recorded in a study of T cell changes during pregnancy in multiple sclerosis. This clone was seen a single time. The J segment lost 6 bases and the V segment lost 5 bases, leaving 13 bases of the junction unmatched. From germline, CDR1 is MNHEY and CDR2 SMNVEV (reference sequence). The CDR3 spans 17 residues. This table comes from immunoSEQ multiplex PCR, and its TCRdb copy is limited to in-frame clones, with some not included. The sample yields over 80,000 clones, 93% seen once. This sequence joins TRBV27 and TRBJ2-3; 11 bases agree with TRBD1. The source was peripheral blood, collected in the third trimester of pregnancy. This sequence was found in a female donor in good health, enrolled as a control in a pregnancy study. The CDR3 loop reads CASSTIGQGARWDTQYF. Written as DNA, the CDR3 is TGTGCCAGCAGTACGATAGGACAGGGGGCCAGGTGGGATACGCAGTATTTT.